This T cell receptor (beta chain) was captured in a study of T cell repertoires in cytomegalovirus infection. On the study more broadly: Selected CMV epitopes included recently identified HLA-C-restricted ones as well as well-studied HLA-B-restricted ones.

As concerns this clonotype: What it binds is not known.

TCRdb re-called the reads through MiXCR, storing one row per CDR3 protein. This sample has about 770,000 distinct CDR3 sequences, with about 27% found just once. Specimen: cultured CD8+ T cells from PBMCs, collected from culture after CMV antigen stimulation. The TCR originated in a human donor in good health (CMV status not recorded). Some clones in this sample may be carry-over from other donors' samples.

CDR3 DNA sequence: TGTGCCAGCAGCTTTTGGGGGGGATACGAGCAGTACTTC. It encodes CASSFWGGYEQYF. V usage is TRBV5-5 and J usage is TRBJ2-7, with 7 bases matching TRBD2. The CDR3 contains 13 residues. Per germline, CDR1 SGHKS and CDR2 YYEKEE (reference sequence). Losses at the gene ends were 2 bases for V and 4 bases for J; bases not matched to a gene: 3.